The T cell receptor beta chain under discussion was sequenced for a study of blood T cell repertoires in COVID-19. The assay was immunoSEQ multiplex PCR, and TCRdb's table has in-frame clones only and misses some. The repertoire holds approximately 250,000 clones, with approximately 90% as singletons. Germline-derived CDR1 and CDR2 are SGHVS and FNYEAQ. Trimming took 5 bases from V and 1 from J, leaving 17 bases between them. The CDR3 length is 16 residues. This clone was seen only once. The clonotype comes from a woman aged 30 to 39 with acute COVID-19. V and J are TRBV7-6 and TRBJ1-2; possible D gene TRBD1, 5 bases. Sequencing was done on a sample of PBMCs or T cells enriched from blood (not recorded which). The CDR3 is CASSPFGGTNNYGYTF. As DNA, the CDR3 is TGTGCCAGCAGCCCATTCGGGGGGACTAATAACTATGGCTACACCTTC. The full variable domain, rest sourced from reference TRBV7-6 and TRBJ1-2, is GAGVSQSPRYKVTKRGQDVALRCDPISGHVSLYWYRQALGQGPEFLTYFNYEAQQDKSGLPNDRFSAERPEGSISTLTIQRTEQRDSAMYRCASSPFGGTNNYGYTFGSGTRLTVV.